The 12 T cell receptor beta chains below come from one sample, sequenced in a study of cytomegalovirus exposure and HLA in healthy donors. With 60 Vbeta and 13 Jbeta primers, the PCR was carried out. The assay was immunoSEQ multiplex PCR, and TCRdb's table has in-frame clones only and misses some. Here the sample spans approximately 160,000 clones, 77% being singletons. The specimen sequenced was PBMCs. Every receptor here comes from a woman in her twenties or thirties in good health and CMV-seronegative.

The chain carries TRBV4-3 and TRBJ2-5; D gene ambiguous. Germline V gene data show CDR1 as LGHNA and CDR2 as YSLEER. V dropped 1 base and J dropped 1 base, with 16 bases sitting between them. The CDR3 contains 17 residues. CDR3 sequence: CASSQVFRLDGQETQYF. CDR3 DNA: TGCGCCAGCAGCCAAGTTTTTCGCCTAGACGGCCAAGAGACCCAGTACTTC.

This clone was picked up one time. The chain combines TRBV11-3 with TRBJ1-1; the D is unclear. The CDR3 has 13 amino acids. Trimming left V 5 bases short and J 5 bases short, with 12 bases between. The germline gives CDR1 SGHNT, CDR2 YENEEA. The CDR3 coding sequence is TGTGCCAGCAGCCCCAGCGGTGGAACTGAAGCTTTCTTT. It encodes CASSPSGGTEAFF.

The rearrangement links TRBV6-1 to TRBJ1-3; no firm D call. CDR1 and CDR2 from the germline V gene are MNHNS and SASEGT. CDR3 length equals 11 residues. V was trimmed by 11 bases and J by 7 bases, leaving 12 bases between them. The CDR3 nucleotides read TGTGCCTGCGGTGGTCCGAACACCATATATTTT. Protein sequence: CACGGPNTIYF.

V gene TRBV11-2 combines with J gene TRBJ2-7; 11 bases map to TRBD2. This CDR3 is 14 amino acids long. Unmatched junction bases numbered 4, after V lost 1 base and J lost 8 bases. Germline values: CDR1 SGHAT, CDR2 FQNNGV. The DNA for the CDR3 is TGTGCCAGCAGCTTAGGCGGGACTAGCGGAAAGCAGTACTTC. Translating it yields CASSLGGTSGKQYF.

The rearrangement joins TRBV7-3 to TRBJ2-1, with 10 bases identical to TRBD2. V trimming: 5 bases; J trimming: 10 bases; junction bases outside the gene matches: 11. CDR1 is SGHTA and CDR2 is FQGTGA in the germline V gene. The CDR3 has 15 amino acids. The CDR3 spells CASSRASGSGKEQFF. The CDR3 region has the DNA TGTGCCAGCAGCCGTGCTAGCGGGAGTGGTAAAGAGCAGTTCTTC.

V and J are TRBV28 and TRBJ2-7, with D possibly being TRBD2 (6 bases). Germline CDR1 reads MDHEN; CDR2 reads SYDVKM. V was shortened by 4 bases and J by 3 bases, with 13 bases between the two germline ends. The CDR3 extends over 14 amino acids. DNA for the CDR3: TGTGCCAGCAGTTACCCCGGGACTGGCTACGAGCAGTACTTC. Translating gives CASSYPGTGYEQYF.

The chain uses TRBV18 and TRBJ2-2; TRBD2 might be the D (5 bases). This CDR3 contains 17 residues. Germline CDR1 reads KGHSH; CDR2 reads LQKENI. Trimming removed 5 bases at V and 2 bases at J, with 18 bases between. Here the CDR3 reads CASSSGSGWRNTGELFF. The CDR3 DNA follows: TGTGCCAGCTCATCAGGCAGCGGTTGGAGAAACACCGGGGAGCTGTTTTTT.

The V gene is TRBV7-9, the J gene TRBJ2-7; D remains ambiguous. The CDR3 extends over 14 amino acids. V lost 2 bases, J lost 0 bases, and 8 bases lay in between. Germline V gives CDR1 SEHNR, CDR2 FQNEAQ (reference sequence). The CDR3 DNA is TGTGCCAGCAGCTTAACCCCGAGCTCCTACGAGCAGTACTTC. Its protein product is CASSLTPSSYEQYF.

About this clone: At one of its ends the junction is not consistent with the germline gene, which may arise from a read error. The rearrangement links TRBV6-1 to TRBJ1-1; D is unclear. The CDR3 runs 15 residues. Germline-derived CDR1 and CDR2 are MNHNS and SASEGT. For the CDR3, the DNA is TGTGCCAGCAGACCCCACTGGGAGATGAACCCTGAAGCTTTCTTT. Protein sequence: CASRPHWEMNPEAFF.

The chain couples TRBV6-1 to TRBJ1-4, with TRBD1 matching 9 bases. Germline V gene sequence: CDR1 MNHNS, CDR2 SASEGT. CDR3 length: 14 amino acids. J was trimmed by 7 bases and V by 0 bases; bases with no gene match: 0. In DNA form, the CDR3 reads TGTGCCAGCAGTGAAGCGACAGGGGGTGAAAAACTGTTTTTT. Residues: CASSEATGGEKLFF.

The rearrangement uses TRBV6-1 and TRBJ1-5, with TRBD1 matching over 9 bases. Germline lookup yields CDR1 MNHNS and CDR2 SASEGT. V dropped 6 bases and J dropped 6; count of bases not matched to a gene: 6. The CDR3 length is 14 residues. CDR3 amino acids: CASRKTGGRQPQHF. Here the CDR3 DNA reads TGTGCCAGCAGAAAAACAGGGGGCCGTCAGCCCCAGCATTTT.

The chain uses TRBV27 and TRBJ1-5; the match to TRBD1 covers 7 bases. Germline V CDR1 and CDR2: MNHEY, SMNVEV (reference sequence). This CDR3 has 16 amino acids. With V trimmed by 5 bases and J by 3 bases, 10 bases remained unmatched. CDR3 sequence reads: CASSTRQGGTNQPQHF. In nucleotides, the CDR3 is TGTGCCAGCAGTACCCGACAGGGAGGAACCAATCAGCCCCAGCATTTT.